The present entry profiles one T cell receptor (beta chain) with its context. The antigen is unknown. These data originate in a study of cytomegalovirus exposure and HLA in healthy donors. Findings of the study overall: A few of the chains that were CMV-associated were confirmed in vitro to be specific for CMV antigens.

Profiling relied on immunoSEQ multiplex PCR, and the TCRdb table lists in-frame clones only, not all of them. The sample contains tens of thousands of clones, approximately 95% of which appear only once. The sequenced sample consisted of PBMCs. The clonotype originates from a young man in good health and CMV-seropositive.

CDR3 in amino acids: CASVRGLTNEKLFF. As DNA, the CDR3 is TGTGCCAGCGTTAGGGGGCTCACTAATGAAAAACTGTTTTTT. The chain combines TRBV28 with TRBJ1-4; 7 positions match TRBD1. V lost 8 bases and J lost 2; bases outside the gene matches: 5. This CDR3 has 14 amino acids. Germline CDR1 MDHEN, CDR2 SYDVKM.